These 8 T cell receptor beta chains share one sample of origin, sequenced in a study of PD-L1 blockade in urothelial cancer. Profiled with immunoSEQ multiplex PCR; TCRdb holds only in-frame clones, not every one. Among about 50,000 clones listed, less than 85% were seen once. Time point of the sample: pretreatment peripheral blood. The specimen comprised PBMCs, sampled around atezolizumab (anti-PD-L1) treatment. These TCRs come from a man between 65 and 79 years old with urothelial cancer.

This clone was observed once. Here the CDR3 reads CASSFPGGSLDEQYF. CDR3 sequence (DNA): TGTGCCAGCAGCTTTCCAGGGGGTAGTTTAGACGAGCAGTACTTC. The genes are TRBV5-4 and TRBJ2-7, with 7 positions matching TRBD1. Germline V gene data show CDR1 as SGHNT and CDR2 as YYREEE (reference sequence). There are 15 residues in the CDR3. V shed 2 bases, J shed 5 bases, and the junction held 10 bases outside the gene matches.

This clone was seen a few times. CDR3 residues: CASSITKQGRYEQYF. The CDR3 nucleotides read TGTGCCAGTAGTATAACTAAACAGGGACGCTACGAGCAGTACTTC. V gene TRBV19 combines with J gene TRBJ2-7, with D possibly being TRBD1 (6 bases). The V and J ends lost 2 bases and 3 bases respectively, with 14 bases between them. Germline V gene lookup returns CDR1 LNHDA and CDR2 SQIVND (reference sequence). The CDR3 covers 15 residues.

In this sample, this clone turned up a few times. In DNA, the CDR3 is TGCGCCAGCAGTTCTACACCCGACTCGTCCTACGAGCAGTACTTC. It codes for CASSSTPDSSYEQYF. The V call is TRBV5-1, the J call TRBJ2-7; D gene uncertain. CDR3 size: 15 residues. V lost 5 bases and J 1 base, leaving 16 bases between the germline ends. Germline V CDR1 and CDR2: SGHRS, YFSETQ.

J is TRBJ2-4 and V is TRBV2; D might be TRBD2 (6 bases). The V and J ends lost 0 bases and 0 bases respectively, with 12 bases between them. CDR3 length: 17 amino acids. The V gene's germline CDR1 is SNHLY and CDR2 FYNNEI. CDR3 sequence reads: CASSEAWAGLAKNIQYF. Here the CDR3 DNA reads TGTGCCAGCAGTGAAGCGTGGGCGGGGCTAGCCAAAAACATTCAGTACTTC.

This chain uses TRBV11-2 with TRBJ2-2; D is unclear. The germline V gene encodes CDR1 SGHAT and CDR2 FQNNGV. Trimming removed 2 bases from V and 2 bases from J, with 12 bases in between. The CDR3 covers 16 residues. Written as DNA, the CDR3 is TGTGCCAGCAGCTTATTAGTTCGAGGAAACACCGGGGAGCTGTTTTTT. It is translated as CASSLLVRGNTGELFF.

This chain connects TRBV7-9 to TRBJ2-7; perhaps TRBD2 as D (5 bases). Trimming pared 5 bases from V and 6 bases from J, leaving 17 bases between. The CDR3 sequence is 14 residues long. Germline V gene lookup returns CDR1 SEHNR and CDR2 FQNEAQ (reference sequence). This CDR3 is CASSPRASAGEQYF. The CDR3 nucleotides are TGTGCCAGCAGCCCCCGTGCCTCGGCGGGCGAGCAGTACTTC.

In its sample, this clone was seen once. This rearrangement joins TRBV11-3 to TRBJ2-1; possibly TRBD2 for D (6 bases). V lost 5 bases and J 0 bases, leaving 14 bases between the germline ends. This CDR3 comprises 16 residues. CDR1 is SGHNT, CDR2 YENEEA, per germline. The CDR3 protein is CASSRSGPSSYNEQFF. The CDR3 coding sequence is TGTGCCAGCAGCCGGAGCGGGCCAAGCTCCTACAATGAGCAGTTCTTC. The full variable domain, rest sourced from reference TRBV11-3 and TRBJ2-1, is EAGVVQSPRYKIIEKKQPVAFWCNPISGHNTLYWYLQNLGQGPELLIRYENEEAVDDSQLPKDRFSAERLKGVDSTLKIQPAELGDSAVYLCASSRSGPSSYNEQFFGPGTRLTVL.

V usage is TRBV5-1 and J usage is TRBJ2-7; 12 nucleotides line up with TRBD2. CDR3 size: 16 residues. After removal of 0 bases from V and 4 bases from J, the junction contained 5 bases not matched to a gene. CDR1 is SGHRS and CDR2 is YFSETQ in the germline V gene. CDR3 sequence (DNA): TGCGCCAGCAGCTTGGTGGGACTAGCGGGTGCGTACGAGCAGTACTTC. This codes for CASSLVGLAGAYEQYF.